This TCR beta chain was observed in a study of blood T cell repertoires in COVID-19 (dated by TCRdb to 2020 to 2022). About the investigation overall: Collaborator samples came from the United States, Italy and Spain and covered acute and convalescent phases of COVID-19. The prospective study material was composed of cDNA or gDNA derived from T cells, B-cell-depleted T cells, or PBMCs. Where HLA class I and class II types were available, the types were taken from metadata supplied by the sample provider, not from assay-based typing. The dataset comprised deeply sampled blood TCRbeta repertoires from subjects exposed to, actively infected with, or recovered from COVID-19. The repertoires were released in a freely available public database intended as a resource for research on the immune response to SARS-CoV-2. The samples were drawn from two sources: the first 160 participants of the ongoing ImmuneRACE study, and 950 to 1,500 subjects contributed by 6 global collaborators. Sample metadata almost always included a de-identified subject ID, COVID-19 status, age in years and sex.

As for this clone: Its antigen is still unknown. One base away there is no much larger clone; base qualities are not given.

The investigation overall reported the following: Clinical and demographic metadata were provided uncurated, with the amount varying by source and participant.

Collaborating institutions collected whole blood in K2EDTA tubes following their own protocols. For TCRbeta analysis, collaborator samples were shipped as frozen whole blood, as isolated PBMCs, or as DNA extracted from either sample type. The immunoSEQ Assay, a bias-controlled multiplex PCR, was used to amplify TCRbeta CDR3 regions from genomic DNA. As for the original processing: The number of nucleated cells in each sample was estimated by amplification of reference gene primers within the assay. To quantify the absolute abundance of each unique TCRbeta CDR3 rearrangement, sequence reads were collapsed and filtered. For each sample, productive Simpson clonality was calculated as the square root of Simpson's diversity index over productive rearrangements. This is the immuneACCESS table as TCRdb keeps it, with only in-frame sequences that have V and J called. A part of the clones is gone; compared with another copy, unresolved V genes explain less than half, and the rest is unexplained. Clone size and the V and J calls come from that table; the DNA yielded D and trimming. In this sample the table shows roughly 180,000 clones, about 78% of which occur a single time. The ten largest clonotypes hold around 8.9% of the sample.

Spanning cysteine to phenylalanine, the CDR3 consists of 14 amino acids. Only CDR3 DNA remains: 42 bases, in frame from the first base. Trimming removed 0 bases from V and 1 base from J, leaving 6 bases between the germline ends. Taken from the germline V gene (reference sequence), the CDR1 and CDR2 loops are LNHNV and YYDKDF. Sequenced sample: peripheral blood. Recombination linked TRBV15 to TRBJ2-5, with an unclear D gene assignment. The receptor was derived from a woman aged 45-60 years with active or convalescent COVID-19. The CDR3 amino acid sequence is: CATSRESVQETQYF. The nucleotides are TGTGCCACCAGCAGAGAGAGCGTCCAAGAGACCCAGTACTTC.